This TCR beta chain was recorded in a study of tumor-infiltrating lymphocytes in primary liver carcinoma. Across the whole study: Measuring roughly 4 to 11 cm across, the tumors were staged as T1-T3 N0M0.

V gave up 10 bases and J gave up 5 bases, with 31 bases separating them. The CDR3 loop spans 18 amino acids. Germline V gene data show CDR1 as SGHAT and CDR2 as FQNNGV. On this clonotype itself: The antigen remains unidentified.

Starting material of 450 to 500 ng total RNA yielded TCR beta cDNA via a constant-region primer. Sequencing libraries for TCR beta derived from three nested multiplex PCR rounds that used slightly modified ARM-PCR. The study ran its first two PCR rounds for 9 to 10 cycles each, using TRBV1-TRBV30 forward primers and a C-beta reverse primer. MiXCR, applied by TCRdb to the multiplex PCR reads, yields one record per CDR3 protein. Seen here are 75,000 to 80,000 distinct CDR3 sequences, under 75% observed once, and the top ten hold 26%. Scientists recovered RNA and DNA together from around 18-30 mg of unsorted bulk tissue. Surgeons treated the primary liver carcinoma of the patients by surgical resection. At sampling, these chronic HBV carriers had received no treatment. Study conclusions and caveats: Tumors and blood were compared for top-250-clone fraction, and tumors had the significantly higher value (p = 0.039).

This clonotype was obtained from a man aged 40-49 years with primary liver carcinoma and hepatitis B virus infection. The chain carries TRBV11-2 and TRBJ2-3; possibly TRBD1 or TRBD2 for D (5 bases each). Sequenced: tumor-adjacent normal liver tissue. CDR3 in DNA: TGTGCCATCGGCTTAGAATACCAGGGAGTGGGAGCTTTAGATACGCAGTATTTT. Protein: CAIGLEYQGVGALDTQYF.